These 10 T cell receptor beta chains share one sample of origin, sequenced in a study of blood T cell repertoires in COVID-19. Profiled with immunoSEQ multiplex PCR; TCRdb holds only in-frame clones, not every one. The sample yields tens of thousands of clones, almost 85% seen once. Sequenced: peripheral blood. These receptors came from a man between 65 and 85 years old with acute or convalescent COVID-19.

The chain recombines TRBV19 with TRBJ1-3, with TRBD1 matching 8 bases. This CDR3 contains 15 residues. Germline assignment: CDR1 LNHDA and CDR2 SQIVND (reference sequence). V shed 3 bases, J shed 6 bases, and the junction held 7 bases outside the gene matches. The CDR3 loop reads CASSISRGHENTIYF. The CDR3 DNA sequence: TGTGCCAGTAGTATTTCCAGGGGGCATGAAAACACCATATATTTT. Combining the CDR3 with reference TRBV19 and TRBJ1-3 gives the whole variable domain DGGITQSPKYLFRKEGQNVTLSCEQNLNHDAMYWYRQDPGQGLRLIYYSQIVNDFQKGDIAEGYSVSREKKESFPLTVTSAQKNPTAFYLCASSISRGHENTIYFGEGSWLTVV.

This chain uses TRBV3-1 (or the pseudogene TRBV3-2) with TRBJ2-3, with a possible D match to TRBD2 (5 bases). Germline lookup yields CDR1 LGHDT and CDR2 YNNKEL (reference sequence). V was trimmed by 4 bases and J by 6 bases, leaving 17 bases between them. The CDR3 consists of 15 residues. DNA of the CDR3: TGTGCCAGCAGCCCAGGAGGCTACCCCGGGGATACGCAGTATTTT. Protein: CASSPGGYPGDTQYF.

The rearrangement uses TRBV7-3 and TRBJ1-2; D is undetermined. Looked up from germline, CDR1 is SGHTA and CDR2 is FQGTGA. CDR3 length: 15 amino acids. V was shortened by 1 base and J by 6 bases, with 15 bases between the two germline ends. The CDR3 DNA reads TGTGCCAGCAGCTTAAATGCAGGAAAAGGAAATGGCTACACCTTC. Amino acids: CASSLNAGKGNGYTF.

V is TRBV5-1 and J is TRBJ2-3; no firm D call. The CDR3 sequence is 15 residues long. Trimming cost V 0 bases and J 0 bases, with 8 bases left between them. The germline V gene encodes CDR1 SGHRS and CDR2 YFSETQ. CDR3: CASSLGFGSTDTQYF. As DNA, the CDR3 is TGCGCCAGCAGCTTGGGGTTCGGGAGCACAGATACGCAGTATTTT. The variable domain in full, completed from reference TRBV5-1 and TRBJ2-3, reads KAGVTQTPRYLIKTRGQQVTLSCSPISGHRSVSWYQQTPGQGLQFLFEYFSETQRNKGNFPGRFSGRQFSNSRSEMNVSTLELGDSALYLCASSLGFGSTDTQYFGPGTRLTVL.

This chain joins TRBV5-6 and TRBJ1-2; 10 bases are a match to TRBD1. Per the germline V gene, CDR1 is SGHDT and CDR2 is YYEEEE. The CDR3 is made up of 13 amino acids. J gave up 7 bases and V 4 bases, and 4 bases lay outside the gene matches. The CDR3 reads CASSRTGGGGYTF. In nucleotides, the CDR3 is TGTGCCAGCAGCCGGACAGGGGGTGGTGGCTACACCTTC.

The rearrangement joins TRBV18 to TRBJ2-2, with 7 nucleotides matching TRBD1. After removal of 6 bases from V and 0 bases from J, the junction contained 7 bases not matched to a gene. Germline CDR1 KGHSH, CDR2 LQKENI. This CDR3 is 16 amino acids long. The CDR3 coding sequence is TGTGCCAGCTCTACGCAACAGGGGCCGAACACCGGGGAGCTGTTTTTT. Its protein is CASSTQQGPNTGELFF.

This chain joins TRBV7-6 and TRBJ2-1; TRBD2 matches 7 bases. CDR3 length: 17 amino acids. Germline CDR1 SGHVS, CDR2 FNYEAQ. V lost 4 bases, J lost 6 bases, and 15 bases stayed unmatched. CDR3 coding DNA: TGTGCCAGCAGCTCCCGCAGCGGGTCAGCGGGGATCAATGAGCAGTTCTTC. The encoded protein is CASSSRSGSAGINEQFF.

This chain joins TRBV28 and TRBJ2-7, with TRBD2 identical over 7 bases. The length of the CDR3 is 15 residues. Germline V gives CDR1 MDHEN, CDR2 SYDVKM. Unmatched junction bases numbered 10, after V lost 5 bases and J lost 3 bases. The CDR3 sequence: CASSPGFRGVYEQYF. The CDR3 DNA reads TGTGCCAGCAGTCCCGGGTTTCGGGGGGTCTACGAGCAGTACTTC.

The rearrangement links TRBV29-1 to TRBJ2-1, with a possible D match to TRBD2 (7 bases). This CDR3 is built from 13 residues. The germline V gene has CDR1 SQVTM and CDR2 ANQGSEA. V lost 7 bases and J 6 bases, leaving 16 bases between the germline ends. CDR3 sequence: CSAEGGARNEQFF. The CDR3 DNA reads TGCAGCGCCGAGGGGGGGGCGCGCAATGAGCAGTTCTTC.

J is TRBJ2-2 and V is TRBV27; 11 bases match TRBD2. CDR3 length: 15 amino acids. Germline V gives CDR1 MNHEY, CDR2 SMNVEV (reference sequence). V shed 8 bases and J 5 bases; nucleotides not matched to a gene: 7. This CDR3 is CASRPSGRRTGELFF. The CDR3, as DNA: TGTGCCAGCCGCCCTAGCGGGAGGCGGACCGGGGAGCTGTTTTTT.